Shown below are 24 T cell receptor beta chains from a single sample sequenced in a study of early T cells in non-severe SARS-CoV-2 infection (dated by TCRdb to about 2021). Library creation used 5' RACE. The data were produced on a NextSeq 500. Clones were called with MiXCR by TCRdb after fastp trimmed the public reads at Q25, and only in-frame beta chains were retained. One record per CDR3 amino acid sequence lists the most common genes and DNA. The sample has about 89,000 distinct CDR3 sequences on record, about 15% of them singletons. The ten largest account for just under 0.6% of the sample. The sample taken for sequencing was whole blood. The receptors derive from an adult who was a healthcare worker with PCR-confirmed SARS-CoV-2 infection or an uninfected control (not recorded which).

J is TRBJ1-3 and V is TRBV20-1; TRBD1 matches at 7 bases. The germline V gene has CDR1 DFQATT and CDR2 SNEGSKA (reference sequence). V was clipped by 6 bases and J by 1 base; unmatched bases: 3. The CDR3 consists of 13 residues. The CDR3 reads CSARTGSGNTIYF. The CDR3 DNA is TGCAGTGCCAGGACAGGTTCTGGAAACACCATATATTTT.

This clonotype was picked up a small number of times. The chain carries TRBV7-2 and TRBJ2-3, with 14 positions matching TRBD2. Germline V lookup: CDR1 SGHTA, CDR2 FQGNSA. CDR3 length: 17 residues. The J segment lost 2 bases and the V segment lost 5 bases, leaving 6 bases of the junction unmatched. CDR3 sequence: CASSPRTSGGHTDTQYF. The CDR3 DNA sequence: TGTGCCAGCAGCCCACGGACTAGCGGGGGGCACACAGATACGCAGTATTTT. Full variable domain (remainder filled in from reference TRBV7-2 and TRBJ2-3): GAGVSQSPSNKVTEKGKDVELRCDPISGHTALYWYRQSLGQGLEFLIYFQGNSAPDKSGLPSDRFSAERTGGSVSTLTIQRTQQEDSAVYLCASSPRTSGGHTDTQYFGPGTRLTVL.

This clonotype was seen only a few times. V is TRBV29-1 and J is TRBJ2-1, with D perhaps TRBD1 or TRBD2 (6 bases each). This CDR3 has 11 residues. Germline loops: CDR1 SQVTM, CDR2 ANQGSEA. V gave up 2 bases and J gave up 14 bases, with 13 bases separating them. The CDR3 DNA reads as TGCAGCGTTGAATCCGGGGGCAAAAAGTTCTTC. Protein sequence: CSVESGGKKFF.

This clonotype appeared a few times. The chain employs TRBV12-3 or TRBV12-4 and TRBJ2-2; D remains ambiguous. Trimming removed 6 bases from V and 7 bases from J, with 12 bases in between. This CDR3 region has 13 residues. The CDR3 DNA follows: TGTGCCAGCAGCCCCCTAGGAAGCGGGGAGCTGTTTTTT. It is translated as CASSPLGSGELFF.

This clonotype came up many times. This chain's CDR3 is CASSQVDRPYGYTF. The CDR3 DNA is TGTGCCAGCAGCCAAGTGGACAGGCCTTATGGCTACACCTTC. V gene TRBV4-2 combines with J gene TRBJ1-2; TRBD1 matches 7 bases. V was clipped by 1 base and J by 5 bases; unmatched bases: 4. Germline CDR1 is LGHNA and CDR2 is YNFKEQ. This CDR3 comprises 14 residues.

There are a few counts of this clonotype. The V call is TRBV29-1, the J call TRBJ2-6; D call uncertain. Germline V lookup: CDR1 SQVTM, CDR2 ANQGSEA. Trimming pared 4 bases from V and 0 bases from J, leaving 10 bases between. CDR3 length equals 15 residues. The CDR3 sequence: CSVVLQISGANVLTF. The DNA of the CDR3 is TGCAGCGTTGTATTGCAGATCTCTGGGGCCAACGTCCTGACTTTC. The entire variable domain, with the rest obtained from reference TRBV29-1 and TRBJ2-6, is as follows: SAVISQKPSRDICQRGTSLTIQCQVDSQVTMMFWYRQQPGQSLTLIATANQGSEATYESGFVIDKFPISRPNLTFSTLTVSNMSPEDSSIYLCSVVLQISGANVLTFGAGSRLTVL.

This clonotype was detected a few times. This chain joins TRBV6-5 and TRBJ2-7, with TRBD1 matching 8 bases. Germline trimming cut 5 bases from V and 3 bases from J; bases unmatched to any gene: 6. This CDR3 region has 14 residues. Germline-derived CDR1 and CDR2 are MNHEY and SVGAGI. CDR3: CASSPRTGSYEQYV. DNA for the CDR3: TGTGCCAGCAGTCCCAGGACAGGGAGCTACGAGCAGTACGTC.

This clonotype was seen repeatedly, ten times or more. CDR3 sequence (DNA): TGCAGTGCTAGAGATAATGAAAAACTGTTTTTT. This sequence encodes CSARDNEKLFF. The J gene is TRBJ1-4, the V gene TRBV20-1; D remains unclear. Trimming removed 0 bases from V and 4 bases from J, with 0 bases in between. Germline CDR1 and CDR2: DFQATT and SNEGSKA (reference sequence). The CDR3 is made up of 11 amino acids.

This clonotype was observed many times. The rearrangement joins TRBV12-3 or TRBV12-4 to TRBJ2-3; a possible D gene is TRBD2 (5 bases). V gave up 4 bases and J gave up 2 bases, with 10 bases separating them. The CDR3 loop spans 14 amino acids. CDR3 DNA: TGTGCCAGCAGTTCCGGACTTGTCACAGATACGCAGTATTTT. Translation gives CASSSGLVTDTQYF.

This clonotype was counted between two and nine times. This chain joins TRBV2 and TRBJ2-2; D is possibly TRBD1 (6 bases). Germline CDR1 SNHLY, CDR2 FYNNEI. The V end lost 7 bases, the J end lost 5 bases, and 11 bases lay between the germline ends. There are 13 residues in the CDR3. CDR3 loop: CASKPQGTGELFF. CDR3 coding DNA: TGTGCCAGCAAGCCCCAGGGGACCGGGGAGCTGTTTTTT. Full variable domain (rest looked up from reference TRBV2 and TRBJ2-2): EPEVTQTPSHQVTQMGQEVILRCVPISNHLYFYWYRQILGQKVEFLVSFYNNEISEKSEIFDDQFSVERPDGSNFTLKIRSTKLEDSAMYFCASKPQGTGELFFGEGSRLTVL.

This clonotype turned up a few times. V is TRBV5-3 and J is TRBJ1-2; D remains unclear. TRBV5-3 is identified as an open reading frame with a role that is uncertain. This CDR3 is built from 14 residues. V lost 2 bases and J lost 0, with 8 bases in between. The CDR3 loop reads CARSFKGSNYGYTF. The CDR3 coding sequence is TGTGCCAGAAGCTTTAAAGGGTCTAACTATGGCTACACCTTC.

CDR3: CASTRPGQVRPYNEQFF. The CDR3 nucleotides are TGTGCCAGCACCCGCCCGGGACAGGTTCGGCCCTACAATGAGCAGTTCTTC. V and J are TRBV12-3 or TRBV12-4 and TRBJ2-1; TRBD1 aligns across 8 bases. With 7 bases clipped from V and 2 bases from J, the junction kept 13 bases outside the gene matches. The CDR3 runs to 17 residues.

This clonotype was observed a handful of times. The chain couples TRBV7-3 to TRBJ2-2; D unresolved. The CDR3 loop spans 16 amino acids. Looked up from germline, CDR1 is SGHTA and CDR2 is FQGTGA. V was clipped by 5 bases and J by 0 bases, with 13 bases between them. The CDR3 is CASSRTRRANTGELFF. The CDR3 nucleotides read TGTGCCAGCAGCCGAACCAGGCGCGCGAACACCGGGGAGCTGTTTTTT.

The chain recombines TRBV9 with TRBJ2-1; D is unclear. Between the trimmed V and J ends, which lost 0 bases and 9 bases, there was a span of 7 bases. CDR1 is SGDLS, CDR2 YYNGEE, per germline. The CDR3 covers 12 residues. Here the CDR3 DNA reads TGTGCCAGCAGCGTAGCGTTAGGTGAGCAGTTCTTC. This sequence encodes CASSVALGEQFF.

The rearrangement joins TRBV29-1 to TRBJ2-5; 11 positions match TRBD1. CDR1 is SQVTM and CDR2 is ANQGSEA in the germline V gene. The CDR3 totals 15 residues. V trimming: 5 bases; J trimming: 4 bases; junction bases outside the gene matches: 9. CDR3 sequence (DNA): TGCAGCGTTTACACACCGGGACAGGGGGGAGAGACCCAGTACTTC. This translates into CSVYTPGQGGETQYF.

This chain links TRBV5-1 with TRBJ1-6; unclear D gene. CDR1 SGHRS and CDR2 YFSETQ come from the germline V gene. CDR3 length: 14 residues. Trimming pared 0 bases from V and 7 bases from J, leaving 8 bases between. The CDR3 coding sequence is TGCGCCAGCAGCTTGGGTCATTTAAATTCACCCCTCCACTTT. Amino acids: CASSLGHLNSPLHF. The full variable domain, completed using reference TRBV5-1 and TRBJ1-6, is KAGVTQTPRYLIKTRGQQVTLSCSPISGHRSVSWYQQTPGQGLQFLFEYFSETQRNKGNFPGRFSGRQFSNSRSEMNVSTLELGDSALYLCASSLGHLNSPLHFGNGTRLTVT.

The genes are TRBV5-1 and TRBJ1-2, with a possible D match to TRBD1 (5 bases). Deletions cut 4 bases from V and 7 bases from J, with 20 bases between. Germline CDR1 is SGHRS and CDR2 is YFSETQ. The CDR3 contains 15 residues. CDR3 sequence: CASSPQRTGGSGYTF. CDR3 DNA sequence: TGCGCCAGCAGCCCCCAGAGAACAGGCGGAAGTGGCTACACCTTC.

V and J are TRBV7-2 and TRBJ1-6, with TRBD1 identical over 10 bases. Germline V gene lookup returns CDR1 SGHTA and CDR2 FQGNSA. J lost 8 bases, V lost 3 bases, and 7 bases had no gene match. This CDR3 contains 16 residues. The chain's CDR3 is CASSFIRGTGDSPLHF. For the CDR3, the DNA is TGTGCCAGCAGCTTTATTCGTGGGACAGGGGATTCACCCCTCCACTTT.

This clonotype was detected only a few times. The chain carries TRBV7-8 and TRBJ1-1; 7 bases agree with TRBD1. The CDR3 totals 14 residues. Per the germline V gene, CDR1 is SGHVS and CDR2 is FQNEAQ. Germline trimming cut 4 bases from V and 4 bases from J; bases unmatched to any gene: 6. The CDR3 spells CASSYSSGGTEAFF. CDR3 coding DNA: TGTGCCAGCAGCTATTCGTCAGGGGGCACTGAAGCTTTCTTT.

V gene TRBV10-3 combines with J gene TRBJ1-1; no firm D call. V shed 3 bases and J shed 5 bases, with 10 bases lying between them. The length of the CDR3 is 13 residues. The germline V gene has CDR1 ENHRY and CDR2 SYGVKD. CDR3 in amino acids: CAISDVGVTEAFF. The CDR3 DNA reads TGTGCCATCAGTGATGTAGGCGTTACTGAAGCTTTCTTT.

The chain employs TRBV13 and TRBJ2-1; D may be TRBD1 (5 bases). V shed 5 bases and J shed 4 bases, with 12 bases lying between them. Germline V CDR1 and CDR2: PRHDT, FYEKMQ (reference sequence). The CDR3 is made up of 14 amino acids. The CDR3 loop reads CASSLKTAYNEQFF. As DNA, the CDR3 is TGTGCCAGCAGCCTCAAGACAGCTTACAATGAGCAGTTCTTC.

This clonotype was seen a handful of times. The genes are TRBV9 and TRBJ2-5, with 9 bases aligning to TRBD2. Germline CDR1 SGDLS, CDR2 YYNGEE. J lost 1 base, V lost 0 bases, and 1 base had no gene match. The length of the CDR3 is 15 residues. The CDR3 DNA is TGTGCCAGCAGCGTAGGCGGGGGGGCCCAAGAGACCCAGTACTTC. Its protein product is CASSVGGGAQETQYF.

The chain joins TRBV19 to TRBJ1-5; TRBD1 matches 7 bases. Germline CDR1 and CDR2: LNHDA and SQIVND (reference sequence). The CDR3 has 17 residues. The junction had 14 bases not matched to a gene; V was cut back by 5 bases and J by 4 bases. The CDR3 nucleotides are TGTGCCAGTAGTCCAAAACCTACCGGGACAGTGAATCAGCCCCAGCATTTT. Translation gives CASSPKPTGTVNQPQHF.

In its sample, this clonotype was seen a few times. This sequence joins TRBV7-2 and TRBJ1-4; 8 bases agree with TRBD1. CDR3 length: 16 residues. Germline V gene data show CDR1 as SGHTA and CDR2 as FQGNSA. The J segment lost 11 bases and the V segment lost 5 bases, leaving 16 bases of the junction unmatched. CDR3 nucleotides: TGTGCCAGCAGCCCCCAGACAGGGGCTCACTACGGGAAACTGTTTTTT. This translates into CASSPQTGAHYGKLFF.